This entry lists 8 T cell receptor beta chains sequenced from one sample in a study of radiotherapy plus CTLA-4 blockade in lung cancer. The method was immunoSEQ multiplex PCR; TCRdb's version includes in-frame clones alone and lacks a portion of them. The table records about 49,000 clones, 88% of them present only once. The input for sequencing was peripheral blood, taken from a patient treated with radiotherapy plus ipilimumab. The source is a human donor with non-small cell lung cancer whose response to radiotherapy plus ipilimumab could not be evaluated.

This rearrangement joins TRBV2 to TRBJ2-7; 10 bases fit TRBD2. Germline lookup yields CDR1 SNHLY and CDR2 FYNNEI. The trim removed 5 bases at V and 3 bases at J, leaving 4 bases unmatched. This CDR3 is 14 amino acids long. CDR3 sequence: CASSKGLALYEQYF. CDR3 DNA: TGTGCCAGCAGTAAGGGACTAGCGCTCTACGAGCAGTACTTC.

V is TRBV10-1 and J is TRBJ2-3; D is unclear. Trimming removed 8 bases from V and 4 bases from J, with 10 bases in between. CDR1 and CDR2 from the germline V gene are WNHNN and SYGVQD (reference sequence). The CDR3 extends over 12 amino acids. CDR3 amino acids: CASGSQADTQYF. The CDR3 DNA follows: TGCGCCAGCGGTTCTCAGGCAGATACGCAGTATTTT.

The chain is built from TRBV28 and TRBJ2-2; 13 bases line up with TRBD2. After removal of 7 bases from V and 7 bases from J, the junction contained 15 bases not matched to a gene. Looked up from germline, CDR1 is MDHEN and CDR2 is SYDVKM. The CDR3 totals 18 residues. The DNA of the CDR3 is TGTGCCAGCACAGAACTCTTGGGACTAGCGGGAAAGGGCGGGGAGCTGTTTTTT. Amino acid sequence: CASTELLGLAGKGGELFF. The complete variable domain, with remaining parts taken from reference TRBV28 and TRBJ2-2, reads DVKVTQSSRYLVKRTGEKVFLECVQDMDHENMFWYRQDPGLGLRLIYFSYDVKMKEKGDIPEGYSVSREKKERFSLILESASTNQTSMYLCASTELLGLAGKGGELFFGEGSRLTVL.

The chain recombines TRBV11-2 with TRBJ1-6; D is undetermined. Germline assignment: CDR1 SGHAT and CDR2 FQNNGV. CDR3 length equals 15 residues. Trimming cost V 0 bases and J 7 bases, with 10 bases left between them. The CDR3 DNA reads TGTGCCAGCAGCTTAGATATAACAGAGAATTCACCCCTCCACTTT. Translated, it gives CASSLDITENSPLHF.

The chain couples TRBV7-2 to TRBJ1-4, with a possible D match to TRBD1 (5 bases). The CDR3 loop spans 17 amino acids. V was shortened by 2 bases and J by 0 bases, with 13 bases between the two germline ends. CDR1 and CDR2 from the germline V gene are SGHTA and FQGNSA. CDR3 sequence: CASSLTPRQTTNEKLFF. CDR3 nucleotides: TGTGCCAGCAGCTTAACCCCCAGACAGACAACTAATGAAAAACTGTTTTTT.

The CDR3 is CSVEDPEQATNEKLFF. CDR3 nucleotide sequence: TGCAGCGTTGAAGATCCGGAACAGGCAACTAATGAAAAACTGTTTTTT. The chain uses TRBV29-1 and TRBJ1-4, with a possible D match to TRBD1 (5 bases). Trimming cost V 0 bases and J 0 bases, with 11 bases left between them. Looked up from germline, CDR1 is SQVTM and CDR2 is ANQGSEA. This CDR3 has 16 residues. The variable domain in full, completed from reference TRBV29-1 and TRBJ1-4, reads SAVISQKPSRDICQRGTSLTIQCQVDSQVTMMFWYRQQPGQSLTLIATANQGSEATYESGFVIDKFPISRPNLTFSTLTVSNMSPEDSSIYLCSVEDPEQATNEKLFFGSGTQLSVL.

The chain couples TRBV28 to TRBJ2-7; perhaps TRBD1 as D (5 bases). Trimming removed 6 bases from V and 3 bases from J, with 12 bases in between. Germline V gene data show CDR1 as MDHEN and CDR2 as SYDVKM. The CDR3 is 13 amino acids. CDR3 DNA: TGTGCCAGCAGCTGGCACAGGAGCTACGAGCAGTACTTC. Residues: CASSWHRSYEQYF.

This chain links TRBV11-2 with TRBJ1-2, with 10 bases fitting TRBD1. J was trimmed by 8 bases and V by 3 bases; bases with no gene match: 6. In germline, CDR1 is SGHAT, CDR2 FQNNGV. This CDR3 contains 14 residues. CDR3 residues: CASSLTGGESGYTF. CDR3 coding DNA: TGTGCCAGCAGCTTGACAGGGGGCGAGAGCGGCTACACCTTC.